This TCR beta chain was found in a study of a mutant IDH1 vaccine in newly diagnosed glioma. About the study: Patients received eight vaccinations in weeks 1, 3, 5, 7, 11, 15, 19, 23.

Using immunoSEQ multiplex PCR, the repertoire was profiled, and TCRdb retains in-frame clones only, with some absent. Among about 51,000 clones listed, roughly 78% were seen once. Time point indicated: week 5, during vaccination. Doses comprised 300 ug of mutant IDH1 20-mer peptide each, plus topical imiquimod. V lost 5 bases to trimming and J lost 0 bases, with 12 bases between them. The germline V gene has CDR1 SGDLS and CDR2 YYNGEE. The CDR3 sequence is 15 residues long. General study points: Any relationship between pseudoprogression and changes in top peripheral T cell clonotypes seemed absent.

Concerning this clone itself: Its antigen is not known.

The input for sequencing was PBMCs, taken from a glioma patient whose treatment included an IDH1 peptide vaccine. The source is a man between 45 and 60 years old with glioma. The chain recombines TRBV9 with TRBJ1-3, with D unclear. The CDR3 nucleotides are TGTGCCAGCAGACGGACCGGGAGCTCTGGAAACACCATATATTTT. Translating it yields CASRRTGSSGNTIYF.